The 12 T cell receptor beta chains below all came from one sample that was sequenced in a study of blood T cell repertoires in COVID-19. The data were produced by immunoSEQ multiplex PCR, yet TCRdb's version contains in-frame clones alone and is incomplete. The sample carries under 250,000 clones, around four fifths recorded once. The sequencing sample was made of peripheral blood. The origin of the receptors is a man in his forties with active or convalescent COVID-19.

The genes are TRBV6-5 and TRBJ1-6; D gene unclear. The V gene lost 10 bases and the J gene lost 5 bases, with 15 bases spanning the gap. CDR1 and CDR2 (germline): MNHEY, SVGAGI. The CDR3 totals 14 residues. DNA of the CDR3: TGTGCCATCCGGGGAGCCGGAAATAATTCACCCCTCCACTTT. Its protein product is CAIRGAGNNSPLHF.

This sequence joins TRBV18 and TRBJ2-7, with D perhaps matching TRBD1 (5 bases). Between the trimmed V and J ends, which lost 4 bases and 2 bases, there was a span of 9 bases. From germline, CDR1 is KGHSH and CDR2 LQKENI. CDR3 length: 13 amino acids. The CDR3 DNA sequence: TGTGCCAGCTCACTAGACAGCCCCTACGAGCAGTACTTC. This codes for CASSLDSPYEQYF.

The rearrangement joins TRBV19 to TRBJ2-5; TRBD2 agrees at 13 bases. Losses at the gene ends were 2 bases for V and 6 bases for J; bases not matched to a gene: 3. The CDR3 is made up of 15 amino acids. Germline loops: CDR1 LNHDA, CDR2 SQIVND (reference sequence). CDR3 in DNA: TGTGCCAGTAGTATAACACTAGCGGGGGGGCAGACCCAGTACTTC. This sequence encodes CASSITLAGGQTQYF.

The chain combines TRBV6-1 with TRBJ2-3; TRBD1 matches 9 bases. Germline lookup yields CDR1 MNHNS and CDR2 SASEGT. The CDR3 extends over 14 amino acids. V lost 8 bases to trimming and J lost 10 bases; unmatched junction nucleotides: 13. The CDR3 loop is CASRTGQGVVSQYF. CDR3 sequence (DNA): TGTGCCAGCCGAACGGGACAGGGTGTTGTCTCGCAGTATTTT.

The rearrangement joins TRBV19 to TRBJ1-2, with D possibly matching TRBD1 (5 bases). Germline CDR1 LNHDA, CDR2 SQIVND (reference sequence). The CDR3 runs to 15 residues. V shed 1 base and J shed 0 bases, with 9 bases lying between them. CDR3 DNA: TGTGCCAGTAGTATAGGGCCGGGGGCTAACTATGGCTACACCTTC. It translates to CASSIGPGANYGYTF.

The chain uses TRBV18 and TRBJ2-5; TRBD2 is a possible D gene (7 bases). The CDR3 spans 14 residues. CDR1 and CDR2 from the germline V gene are KGHSH and LQKENI. The V end was cut by 3 bases, the J end by 5 bases, with 13 bases between. The CDR3: CASSPRGATETQYF. The CDR3 nucleotides read TGTGCCAGCTCACCTCGGGGGGCCACGGAGACCCAGTACTTC.

This clone was seen only a few times. V gene TRBV2 combines with J gene TRBJ2-2, with D perhaps matching TRBD1 (5 bases). The CDR3 spans 15 residues. The germline V gene has CDR1 SNHLY and CDR2 FYNNEI. Trimming shortened V by 6 bases and J by 3 bases, and 14 bases separated the two germline ends. In nucleotides, the CDR3 is TGTGCCAGCAGAGGTGGGGCGTGGGACACCGGGGAGCTGTTTTTT. Its protein product is CASRGGAWDTGELFF.

The chain joins TRBV18 to TRBJ1-1; D is unresolved. Germline V CDR1 and CDR2: KGHSH, LQKENI. V lost 0 bases to trimming and J lost 3 bases, with 11 bases between them. The CDR3 covers 15 residues. This CDR3 reads CASSPPSRWDTEAFF. The CDR3 nucleotides are TGTGCCAGCTCACCACCGAGCAGGTGGGACACTGAAGCTTTCTTT.

The chain has TRBV27 and TRBJ2-7, with 13 bases identical to TRBD2. CDR1 and CDR2 from the germline V gene are MNHEY and SMNVEV (reference sequence). After removal of 7 bases from V and 3 bases from J, the junction contained 6 bases not matched to a gene. The CDR3 totals 15 residues. CDR3 DNA sequence: TGTGCCAGCACCCCGGGGACTAGCGGGAACTACGAGCAGTACTTC. Amino acids: CASTPGTSGNYEQYF.

This chain links TRBV6-1 with TRBJ1-5, with 8 bases aligning to TRBD1. J lost 6 bases, V lost 4 bases, and 11 bases had no gene match. In germline, CDR1 is MNHNS, CDR2 SASEGT. CDR3 size: 16 residues. The CDR3 DNA reads TGTGCCAGCAGTGCCCAGACAGGGGAGGGTAGTCAGCCCCAGCATTTT. Translated: CASSAQTGEGSQPQHF.

The V and J genes are TRBV7-3 and TRBJ2-3, with D perhaps matching TRBD2 (5 bases). The CDR3 is made up of 15 amino acids. V lost 0 bases, J lost 2 bases, and 9 bases lay in between. Germline V gene data show CDR1 as SGHTA and CDR2 as FQGTGA. CDR3 loop: CASSLTGAATDTQYF. For the CDR3, the DNA is TGTGCCAGCAGCTTAACAGGAGCGGCCACAGATACGCAGTATTTT.

The V and J genes are TRBV19 and TRBJ2-2; TRBD1 matches 11 bases. Per the germline V gene, CDR1 is LNHDA and CDR2 is SQIVND (reference sequence). V lost 4 bases and J lost 6; bases outside the gene matches: 1. The length of the CDR3 is 14 residues. For the CDR3, the DNA is TGTGCCAGTAGTAAGGGACAGGGGGCCGGGGAGCTGTTTTTT. Residues: CASSKGQGAGELFF.